Shown below are 23 T cell receptor beta chains from a single sample sequenced in a study of shared clonotypes between healthy human individuals. Repertoires were generated with immunoSEQ multiplex PCR, while TCRdb's copy carries only in-frame clones and drops some. The top ten clones hold about 1.1% of a sample with millions of clones, about 95% of them seen once. Naive CD8 cells lacked CD45RO, underwent positive selection for CCR7 and left out terminally differentiated effector memory CD45RA+ cells. The specimen sequenced was naive CD8+ T cells sorted from blood. These receptors were taken from a man aged 18 to 30 in good health.

This clone has a single count. The chain is built from TRBV5-4 and TRBJ2-7; TRBD2 matches at 12 bases. Germline CDR1 and CDR2: SGHNT and YYREEE (reference sequence). The CDR3 consists of 15 residues. J lost 4 bases, V lost 3 bases, and 5 bases had no gene match. CDR3 sequence: CASSYRLAGEYEQYF. The CDR3 region has the DNA TGTGCCAGCAGCTACCGACTAGCGGGAGAGTACGAGCAGTACTTC.

The CDR3 bases are TGTGCCAGCAGCTTCTGGGGCAGCGAGCAGTACTTC. It yields the protein CASSFWGSEQYF. The rearrangement joins TRBV5-6 to TRBJ2-7, with D perhaps TRBD1 (5 bases). The CDR3 covers 12 residues. The V end lost 2 bases, the J end lost 6 bases, and 9 bases lay between the germline ends. CDR1 is SGHDT, CDR2 YYEEEE, per germline. The complete variable domain, with remaining parts taken from reference TRBV5-6 and TRBJ2-7, reads DAGVTQSPTHLIKTRGQQVTLRCSPKSGHDTVSWYQQALGQGPQFIFQYYEEEERQRGNFPDRFSGHQFPNYSSELNVNALLLGDSALYLCASSFWGSEQYFGPGTRLTVT.

The count of this clone is one. This chain connects TRBV19 to TRBJ2-5, with 7 bases identical to TRBD1. Trimming cost V 4 bases and J 7 bases; bases outside gene matches: 15. This CDR3 has 16 residues. The germline V gene has CDR1 LNHDA and CDR2 SQIVND (reference sequence). CDR3 in DNA: TGTGCCAGTAGTACCTCCGGGACAGCCCATCCTTGGACCCAGTACTTC. Its protein product is CASSTSGTAHPWTQYF.

The chain joins TRBV28 to TRBJ1-1, with a possible D match to TRBD1 (5 bases). The ends were cut back, 3 bases at V and 3 bases at J, with 14 bases in the middle. The CDR3 spans 15 residues. Looked up from germline, CDR1 is MDHEN and CDR2 is SYDVKM. As DNA, the CDR3 is TGTGCCAGCAGTTTTGGATTGGGGGAGGACACTGAAGCTTTCTTT. As protein: CASSFGLGEDTEAFF. The full variable domain, in which reference TRBV28 and TRBJ1-1 provide the parts outside the CDR3, is DVKVTQSSRYLVKRTGEKVFLECVQDMDHENMFWYRQDPGLGLRLIYFSYDVKMKEKGDIPEGYSVSREKKERFSLILESASTNQTSMYLCASSFGLGEDTEAFFGQGTRLTVV.

V is TRBV7-9 and J is TRBJ2-1, with TRBD1 identical over 7 bases. The V gene's germline CDR1 is SEHNR and CDR2 FQNEAQ (reference sequence). The V and J ends lost 1 base and 5 bases, in that order; junction bases with no gene match: 11. The CDR3 loop spans 17 amino acids. CDR3 DNA sequence: TGTGCCAGCAGCTTAGGCAGAGACAGGGTAGTCCACAATGAGCAGTTCTTC. This translates into CASSLGRDRVVHNEQFF.

In its sample, this clone was seen once. The rearrangement joins TRBV2 to TRBJ2-5; no clear D gene. CDR3 length: 13 residues. CDR1 is SNHLY and CDR2 is FYNNEI in the germline V gene. Trimming left V 4 bases short and J 5 bases short, with 11 bases between. DNA of the CDR3: TGTGCCAGCAGTGGGCTTTACGTGGAGACCCAGTACTTC. It is translated as CASSGLYVETQYF.

This clone was counted once. V gene TRBV28 combines with J gene TRBJ2-5; D gene ambiguous. The CDR3 spans 14 residues. The germline V gene has CDR1 MDHEN and CDR2 SYDVKM. The V and J ends lost 4 bases and 5 bases respectively, with 14 bases between them. The CDR3 nucleotides are TGTGCCAGCAGTTCTGAATGGGTGATTGAGACCCAGTACTTC. This gives the protein CASSSEWVIETQYF.

This clone was picked up one time. The V and J genes are TRBV5-1 and TRBJ2-3; 11 positions agree with TRBD2. Losses at the gene ends were 4 bases for V and 2 bases for J; bases not matched to a gene: 6. Per the germline V gene, CDR1 is SGHRS and CDR2 is YFSETQ. The CDR3 runs to 16 residues. The DNA of the CDR3 is TGCGCCAGCAGCGAACGACTAGCGGGGACCACAGATACGCAGTATTTT. It is translated as CASSERLAGTTDTQYF. The full variable domain, with the rest looked up from reference TRBV5-1 and TRBJ2-3, is KAGVTQTPRYLIKTRGQQVTLSCSPISGHRSVSWYQQTPGQGLQFLFEYFSETQRNKGNFPGRFSGRQFSNSRSEMNVSTLELGDSALYLCASSERLAGTTDTQYFGPGTRLTVL.

Turning to this clone: This CDR3 is also generated by other DNA sequences in the sample. The J gene is TRBJ2-7, the V gene TRBV6-1; TRBD1 might be the D (5 bases). CDR3 length: 13 residues. CDR1 and CDR2 (germline): MNHNS, SASEGT. The germline V and J ends were trimmed by 1 base and 4 bases, with 8 bases remaining between them. The DNA of the CDR3 is TGTGCCAGCAGTGAAGGGACATTATACGAGCAGTACTTC. As protein: CASSEGTLYEQYF.

Concerning this clone itself: Other nucleotide sequences from this sample produce the same CDR3. The CDR3 bases are TGTGCCAGTTCTGATGGGTCCTACGAGCAGTACTTC. It yields the protein CASSDGSYEQYF. The genes are TRBV19 and TRBJ2-7, with D uncertain. The CDR3 runs 12 residues. Trimming shortened V by 8 bases and J by 1 base, and 9 bases separated the two germline ends. In germline, CDR1 is LNHDA, CDR2 SQIVND (reference sequence).

Concerning this clone itself: Other DNA sequences within the sample encode an identical CDR3. The chain links TRBV27 to TRBJ1-1; D not resolved. Trimming shortened V by 2 bases and J by 1 base, and 8 bases separated the two germline ends. Germline V gene sequence: CDR1 MNHEY, CDR2 SMNVEV (reference sequence). This CDR3 is built from 14 residues. CDR3: CASSLSSRNTEAFF. The CDR3 bases are TGTGCCAGCAGTTTAAGCTCACGGAACACTGAAGCTTTCTTT.

The chain uses TRBV27 and TRBJ2-3; D possibly uses TRBD1 or TRBD2 (5 bases each). CDR1 MNHEY and CDR2 SMNVEV come from the germline V gene (reference sequence). The germline V and J ends were trimmed by 5 bases and 2 bases, with 14 bases remaining between them. The CDR3 loop spans 15 amino acids. The CDR3 reads CASSAGTLITDTQYF. The DNA of the CDR3 is TGTGCCAGCAGTGCAGGGACCCTTATCACAGATACGCAGTATTTT.

This clone was recorded only once. This rearrangement joins TRBV15 to TRBJ2-1; 9 nucleotides agree with TRBD2. V lost 5 bases and J lost 8; bases outside the gene matches: 10. Germline CDR1 LNHNV, CDR2 YYDKDF (reference sequence). CDR3 length: 15 amino acids. The CDR3 DNA is TGTGCCACCAGCCCTACAATAGCGGGAGTACATGAGCAGTTCTTC. Residues: CATSPTIAGVHEQFF.

The chain couples TRBV5-4 to TRBJ2-3; tentative D call: TRBD2 (6 bases). The V end lost 4 bases, the J end lost 2 bases, and 8 bases lay between the germline ends. The CDR3 is 13 amino acids. CDR1 and CDR2 from the germline V gene are SGHNT and YYREEE (reference sequence). The CDR3 sequence: CASSPDYTDTQYF. The CDR3 coding sequence is TGTGCCAGCAGCCCGGACTACACAGATACGCAGTATTTT.

To note about this clone: The sample holds other DNA sequences that translate to the same CDR3. The rearrangement links TRBV27 to TRBJ2-6, with D hard to call. Trimming shortened V by 1 base and J by 1 base, and 8 bases separated the two germline ends. CDR1 and CDR2 (germline): MNHEY, SMNVEV (reference sequence). The CDR3 is 16 residues long. The CDR3 loop is CASSLLSPSGANVLTF. CDR3 nucleotide sequence: TGTGCCAGCAGTTTATTGTCCCCGTCTGGGGCCAACGTCCTGACTTTC.

This chain links TRBV4-3 with TRBJ2-7, with D possibly TRBD2 on 6 matching bases. CDR1 is LGHNA, CDR2 YSLEER, per germline. CDR3 size: 14 residues. V dropped 0 bases and J dropped 3 bases, with 9 bases sitting between them. The CDR3 loop is CASSQDETSYEQYF. The CDR3 nucleotides are TGCGCCAGCAGCCAAGACGAGACTAGCTACGAGCAGTACTTC.

The V call is TRBV29-1, the J call TRBJ2-7; TRBD1 might be the D (6 bases). Trimming took off 7 bases at V and 3 bases at J, with 13 bases between the two ends. Germline CDR1 is SQVTM and CDR2 is ANQGSEA. CDR3 length: 12 amino acids. The DNA of the CDR3 is TGCAGCGCAGGGACAACGGTCTACGAGCAGTACTTC. Protein sequence: CSAGTTVYEQYF.

The rearrangement uses TRBV6-5 and TRBJ2-3, with D maybe TRBD1 (7 bases). Germline loops: CDR1 MNHEY, CDR2 SVGAGI. Trimming cost V 2 bases and J 3 bases, with 12 bases left between them. CDR3 length equals 15 residues. CDR3 DNA: TGTGCCAGCAGTTACGGCGGGACAGTAACAGATACGCAGTATTTT. It yields the protein CASSYGGTVTDTQYF.

As regards this clone: The sample holds other DNA sequences that translate to the same CDR3. V gene TRBV4-1 combines with J gene TRBJ2-1; possibly TRBD1 or TRBD2 for D (6 bases each). Germline CDR1 MGHRA, CDR2 YSYEKL. The CDR3 spans 15 residues. V lost 0 bases, J lost 6 bases, and 12 bases lay in between. The CDR3 region is CASSQDPGAGNEQFF. CDR3 in DNA: TGCGCCAGCAGCCAAGATCCGGGGGCTGGCAATGAGCAGTTCTTC.

The rearrangement joins TRBV7-9 to TRBJ2-2; D ambiguous. The CDR3 loop spans 15 amino acids. Germline CDR1 SEHNR, CDR2 FQNEAQ (reference sequence). V was pared by 5 bases and J by 1 base, with 11 bases between. The CDR3 loop is CASSPPDGNTGELFF. The CDR3 DNA follows: TGTGCCAGCAGCCCCCCGGATGGGAACACCGGGGAGCTGTTTTTT. Filled out from reference TRBV7-9 and TRBJ2-2, the complete variable domain reads DTGVSQNPRHKITKRGQNVTFRCDPISEHNRLYWYRQTLGQGPEFLTYFQNEAQLEKSRLLSDRFSAERPKGSFSTLEIQRTEQGDSAMYLCASSPPDGNTGELFFGEGSRLTVL.

This clone has just a few counts. The V call is TRBV27, the J call TRBJ1-5, with D perhaps TRBD1 (6 bases). The CDR3 spans 14 residues. V lost 5 bases, J lost 2 bases, and 10 bases lay in between. The germline CDR1 and CDR2 sequences are MNHEY and SMNVEV (reference sequence). The CDR3 DNA reads as TGTGCCAGCAGTCAGGGGTTGGGCAATCAGCCCCAGCATTTT. Translated, it gives CASSQGLGNQPQHF.

The rearrangement uses TRBV19 and TRBJ2-7; D possibly corresponds to TRBD1 (5 bases). Trimming left V 9 bases short and J 1 base short, with 10 bases between. The CDR3 consists of 12 residues. The germline gives CDR1 LNHDA, CDR2 SQIVND (reference sequence). The CDR3 loop is CARDGASYEQYF. CDR3 DNA sequence: TGTGCCAGGGATGGGGCATCCTACGAGCAGTACTTC. Looking up the rest from reference TRBV19 and TRBJ2-7 gives the full variable domain: DGGITQSPKYLFRKEGQNVTLSCEQNLNHDAMYWYRQDPGQGLRLIYYSQIVNDFQKGDIAEGYSVSREKKESFPLTVTSAQKNPTAFYLCARDGASYEQYFGPGTRLTVT.

The J gene is TRBJ2-1, the V gene TRBV9, with 12 bases that match TRBD2. Per germline, CDR1 SGDLS and CDR2 YYNGEE. The CDR3 is made up of 17 amino acids. Trimming cost V 3 bases and J 2 bases; bases outside gene matches: 6. The CDR3 region is CASSDDLAGGPYNEQFF. CDR3 nucleotides: TGTGCCAGCAGCGACGATCTAGCGGGAGGGCCCTACAATGAGCAGTTCTTC.